This TCR beta chain comes out of a study of shared clonotypes between healthy human individuals. General study points: Researchers sampled only blood; tissue repertoires likely differ.

Sequenced by immunoSEQ multiplex PCR; TCRdb stores in-frame clones only, minus some. The sample lists over a million clones, 95% to 99% seen once, with 0.4% to 0.45% in the top ten. The V gene's germline CDR1 is MDHEN and CDR2 SYDVKM. With 3 bases removed from V and 1 base from J, the gap between germline ends came to 12 bases. CDR3 size: 16 residues. Subsets obtained from CD4+ cells comprised CD45RA+ naive and CD45RA-negative memory cells. For this clone: The antigen is undetermined.

This chain links TRBV28 with TRBJ1-4; D is ambiguous. Sequencing was done on a sample of naive CD4+ T cells sorted from blood. Subset specified: CD45RA+ positively selected. This receptor was obtained from a man between 25 and 39 years old in good health. The CDR3 protein is CASSFVVWGTNEKLFF. CDR3 DNA sequence: TGTGCCAGCAGTTTTGTGGTGTGGGGAACTAATGAAAAACTGTTTTTT.